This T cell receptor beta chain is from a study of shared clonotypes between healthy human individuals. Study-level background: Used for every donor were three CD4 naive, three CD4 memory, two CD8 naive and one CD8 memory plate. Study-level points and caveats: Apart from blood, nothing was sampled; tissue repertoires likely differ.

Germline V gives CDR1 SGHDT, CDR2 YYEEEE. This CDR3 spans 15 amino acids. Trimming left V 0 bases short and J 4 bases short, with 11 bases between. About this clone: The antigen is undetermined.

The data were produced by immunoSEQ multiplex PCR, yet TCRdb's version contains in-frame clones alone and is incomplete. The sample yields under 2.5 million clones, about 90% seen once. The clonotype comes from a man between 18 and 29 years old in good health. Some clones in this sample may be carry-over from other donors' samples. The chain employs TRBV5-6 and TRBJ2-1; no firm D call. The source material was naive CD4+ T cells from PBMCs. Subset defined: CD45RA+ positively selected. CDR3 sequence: CASSLDLGGYNEQFF. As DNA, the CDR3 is TGTGCCAGCAGCTTGGATCTGGGTGGGTACAATGAGCAGTTCTTC.